This TCR beta chain was recovered during a study of CD8+CD57+ T cells in acquired aplastic anemia. Germline CDR1 and CDR2: SGHDN and FVKESK. V shed 2 bases and J shed 4 bases, with 8 bases lying between them. This CDR3 has 14 amino acids. Study outcomes and limitations: Over 25 CD8+ CDR3 sequences occurred in both the patients and the controls. Researchers reported that CD8+ Simpson's diversity was not significantly different in patients versus controls.

For this clonotype: Its antigen is not identified.

In patients chosen for sequencing, flow cytometry had shown CD8+CD57+ cell expansion. Genomic DNA served as template for TCR beta VDJ and CDR3 profiling. A single record per CDR3 protein comes from TCRdb applying MiXCR to the reads. The table lists roughly 220,000 distinct CDR3 sequences, around three fifths of them singletons. The sequenced sample consisted of sorted CD4+, CD8+, or CD8+CD57+ T cells (not recorded which) from PBMCs. The receptor was derived from a human donor with aplastic anemia. The chain carries TRBV14 and TRBJ2-2, with D possibly matching TRBD1 (5 bases). CDR3 region: CASSQHRTTGELFF. The CDR3 DNA reads as TGTGCCAGCAGCCAACACAGGACCACCGGGGAGCTGTTTTTT. Based on the CDR3 plus reference TRBV14 and TRBJ2-2, the full variable domain is EAGVTQFPSHSVIEKGQTVTLRCDPISGHDNLYWYRRVMGKEIKFLLHFVKESKQDESGMPNNRFLAERTGGTYSTLKVQPAELEDSGVYFCASSQHRTTGELFFGEGSRLTVL.